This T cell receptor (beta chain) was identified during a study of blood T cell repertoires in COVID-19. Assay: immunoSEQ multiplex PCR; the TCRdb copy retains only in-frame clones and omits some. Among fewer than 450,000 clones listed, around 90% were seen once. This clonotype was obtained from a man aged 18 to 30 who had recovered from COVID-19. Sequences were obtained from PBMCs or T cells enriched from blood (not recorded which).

The CDR3 DNA sequence: TGTGCCAGCAGCTTGGCTAGCGGGCGCTACACAGATACGCAGTATTTT. This translates into CASSLASGRYTDTQYF. The J gene is TRBJ2-3, the V gene TRBV5-6, with 8 bases fitting TRBD2. This CDR3 comprises 16 residues. Germline CDR1 SGHDT, CDR2 YYEEEE. Trimming took 0 bases from V and 2 from J; bases not matched to a gene: 5.